This T cell receptor (beta chain) emerged from a study of tumor-infiltrating lymphocytes in primary liver carcinoma. In the study overall: Each participant had primary liver carcinoma, and surgical resection was the treatment. All patients, whether men or women, fell within 30 to 69 years of age. Regardless of tissue type, samples showed similar yields of roughly 3.5 to 7.5 million productive TCRbeta reads. Broader study findings: The samples were not sorted (they were bulk), so CD4+ and CD8+ repertoires were not compared.

Germline-derived CDR1 and CDR2 are SQVTM and ANQGSEA. The CDR3 is 14 amino acids. Trimming took 5 bases from V and 7 from J; bases not matched to a gene: 9. On this clonotype: The antigen remains undetermined.

The input was approximately 500 ng total RNA; TCR beta cDNA was made from it with a constant-region primer. A slightly modified ARM-PCR protocol with three nested multiplex PCR rounds produced these TCR beta libraries. Use of TRBV1-TRBV30 forward primers with a C-beta reverse primer characterized the first two PCR rounds, which lasted roughly 11 cycles each. MiXCR was run by TCRdb on the multiplex PCR reads, yielding one entry per CDR3 protein. This table has around 330,000 distinct CDR3 sequences, about 62% appearing once. Blood RNA originated from unsorted whole blood, with germline DNA additionally extracted.

The rearrangement joins TRBV29-1 to TRBJ2-7; TRBD1 agrees at 12 bases. Source material: peripheral blood. This clonotype was sampled from a man in his forties with primary liver carcinoma and hepatitis B virus infection. CDR3 sequence reads: CSVRAGTGGYEQYF. The CDR3 DNA reads as TGCAGCGTTAGAGCCGGGACAGGGGGCTATGAGCAGTACTTC.